The present T cell receptor (beta chain) was sequenced within a study of cytomegalovirus exposure and HLA in healthy donors. The PCR was carried out with 60 Vbeta primers and 13 Jbeta primers. Authors' methods: Later, an analysis found around 80 million unique TCR beta chains, and approximately 10 million of these were shared. Clones were sequenced by immunoSEQ multiplex PCR, and TCRdb holds only the in-frame ones, with some missing. The D gene and trimming were derived from the DNA, and the V and J assignments and clone size from that table. The sample lists about 150,000 clones; approximately 84% were seen once. The germline CDR1 and CDR2 sequences are KGHSH and LQKENI. This CDR3 region has 14 residues. V lost 3 bases and J 0 bases, leaving 5 bases between the germline ends.

The chain couples TRBV18 to TRBJ2-2; no clear D gene. The TCR comes from a woman aged 18 to 35 in good health and CMV-seronegative. Sequencing input: PBMCs. CDR3 nucleotides: TGTGCCAGCTCACCGCTAGCGAACACCGGGGAGCTGTTTTTT. This translates into CASSPLANTGELFF.